This T cell receptor beta chain was recorded in a study of T-cell reconstitution after alpha-beta-depleted transplantation in children. General study findings and limits: From surviving recipient T cells and thymic progenitors came the high day-60 TCRbeta diversity observed in some patients. Reportedly, roughly two months post-transplant, alpha-beta T cells arose from several hundred expanded graft clones. One year after transplant, T-cell counts and diversity came mostly from newly produced T cells.

The authors prepared the TCRbeta library with unique molecular identifiers. TCRdb redid the calling of the PCR reads with MiXCR, one entry per CDR3 protein. The table records hundreds of thousands of distinct CDR3 sequences, 13% of them present only once. Trimming removed 1 base from V and 3 bases from J; junction bases left unmatched: 4. The CDR3 loop spans 16 amino acids. The germline V gene has CDR1 DFQATT and CDR2 SNEGSKA (reference sequence). This clonotype was seen more than once but under ten times. As yet, its antigen is unknown. Sequenced material: PBMCs, taken before TCRalphabeta/CD19-depleted stem cell transplant. The rearrangement joins TRBV20-1 to TRBJ2-3; TRBD2 matches 13 bases. The source is a girl under 10 years old with congenital amegakaryocytic thrombocytopenia, due to receive a stem cell transplant. The CDR3 region is CSARGGLAGTTDTQYF. CDR3 bases: TGCAGTGCTAGAGGGGGACTAGCGGGAACGACAGATACGCAGTATTTT.